This TCR beta chain was profiled in a study of blood T cell repertoires in COVID-19. Study in general: Samples of COVID-19 (acute and convalescent) were obtained from the United States, Italy and Spain. The analysed material was cDNA or gDNA that came from T cells, B-cell-depleted T cells, or PBMCs.

In the authors' methods: Amplified reference gene primers provided the basis for estimating nucleated cell counts. Profiled with immunoSEQ multiplex PCR; TCRdb holds only in-frame clones, not every one. That table furnishes V, J and clone size, whereas the DNA furnished D and trimming. The sample records around 140,000 clones, under 85% being singletons. The CDR3 length is 17 residues. The J segment lost 4 bases and the V segment lost 1 base, leaving 9 bases of the junction unmatched. Germline CDR1 reads SGHAT; CDR2 reads FQNNGV. The origin of this receptor is a human donor in a cohort sampled during active COVID-19. This rearrangement joins TRBV11-2 to TRBJ2-7; TRBD2 aligns across 11 bases. The sample was peripheral blood. CDR3 DNA sequence: TGTGCCAGCAGCTTAGGCCTGGGGACTAGCGGTTTATACGAGCAGTACTTC. Amino acid sequence: CASSLGLGTSGLYEQYF.